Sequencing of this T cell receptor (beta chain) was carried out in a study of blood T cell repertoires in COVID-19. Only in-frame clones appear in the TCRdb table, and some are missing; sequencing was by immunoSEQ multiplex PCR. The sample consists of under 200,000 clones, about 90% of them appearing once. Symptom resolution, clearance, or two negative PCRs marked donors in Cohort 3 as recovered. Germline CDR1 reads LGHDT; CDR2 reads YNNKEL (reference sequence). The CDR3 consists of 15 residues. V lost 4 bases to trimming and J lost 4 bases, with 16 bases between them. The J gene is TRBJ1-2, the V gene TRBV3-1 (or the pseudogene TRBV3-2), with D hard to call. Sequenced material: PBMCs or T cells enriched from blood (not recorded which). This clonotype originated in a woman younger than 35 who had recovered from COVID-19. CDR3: CASSRRLTSAYGYTF. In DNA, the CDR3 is TGTGCCAGCAGCCGACGACTGACCTCGGCCTATGGCTACACCTTC.